The 9 T cell receptor beta chains presented below share a single source sample, sequenced in a study of cytomegalovirus exposure and HLA in healthy donors (dated by TCRdb to 2016 to 2017). Libraries came from the immunoSEQ multiplex PCR assay. For the multiplex PCR, a mixture combining 60 forward primers for TCR Vbeta segments and 13 reverse primers for TCR Jbeta segments was used. Drawn from immuneACCESS, this table holds only the in-frame rearrangements with V and J called that TCRdb kept. Clones are partly lost; checked studies trace under half to an unresolved V gene and leave the rest unexplained. A total of some 150,000 clones appear in this sample, 80% of them only once. The top ten constitute around 4.3% of the sample. The sequenced material came from PBMCs. The receptors shown here come from a woman between 45 and 60 years old in good health and CMV-seropositive.

The chain employs TRBV7-3 and TRBJ1-1; D may be TRBD1 (6 bases). Germline V lookup: CDR1 SGHTA, CDR2 FQGTGA. The CDR3 runs 13 residues. The V gene lost 5 bases and the J gene lost 5 bases, with 12 bases spanning the gap. The CDR3: CASSVHRETEAFF. CDR3 DNA sequence: TGTGCCAGCAGCGTCCACAGGGAGACTGAAGCTTTCTTT.

Only a few counts were recorded for this clone. The gene calls are TRBV7-2 and TRBJ2-1; perhaps TRBD2 as D (5 bases). From germline, CDR1 is SGHTA and CDR2 FQGNSA. Trimming took 5 bases from V and 7 from J, leaving 24 bases between them. The CDR3 spans 17 residues. The CDR3 sequence is CASSPQDFGELLNEQFF. DNA for the CDR3: TGTGCCAGCAGCCCCCAGGACTTCGGGGAACTATTAAATGAGCAGTTCTTC.

The genes are TRBV21-1 and TRBJ2-2; the D call in the table, TRBD2, was not verified against the DNA. TRBV21-1 is tagged as a pseudogene. CDR3 length equals 15 residues. Here the CDR3 reads CASSKGILYTGELFF. CDR3 in DNA: TGTGCCAGCAGCAAAGGTATACTGTACACCGGGGAGCTGTTTTTT.

Only one count was recorded for this clone. V gene TRBV5-5 combines with J gene TRBJ2-7; TRBD1 matches at 8 bases. Germline values: CDR1 SGHKS, CDR2 YYEKEE (reference sequence). The CDR3 is made up of 15 amino acids. V shed 3 bases, J shed 1 base, and the junction held 6 bases outside the gene matches. CDR3 protein: CASSYTGGTSYEQYF. As DNA, the CDR3 is TGTGCCAGCAGCTACACAGGGGGGACGTCCTACGAGCAGTACTTC.

This chain joins TRBV2 and TRBJ1-2; D is ambiguous. V lost 8 bases and J lost 7, with 11 bases in between. Germline V gene lookup returns CDR1 SNHLY and CDR2 FYNNEI. The CDR3 is 11 residues long. The CDR3 region has the DNA TGTGCCAGCCGGGAAAGTTTTGGCTACACCTTC. Translation gives CASRESFGYTF.

The genes are TRBV4-1 and TRBJ2-2; D perhaps matches TRBD2 (6 bases). The CDR3 has 14 residues. Germline V gene data show CDR1 as MGHRA and CDR2 as YSYEKL. Trimming left V 2 bases short and J 7 bases short, with 11 bases between. Here the CDR3 reads CASSQRGDGGELFF. The CDR3 region has the DNA TGCGCCAGCAGCCAACGCGGGGATGGCGGGGAGCTGTTTTTT.

This clone was seen more than once but under ten times. The chain is built from TRBV7-9 and TRBJ1-4, with D unclear. CDR1 SEHNR and CDR2 FQNEAQ come from the germline V gene (reference sequence). The CDR3 has 15 residues. V lost 2 bases and J 3 bases, leaving 10 bases between the germline ends. The CDR3 nucleotides read TGTGCCAGCAGCTTATCCACCGGGGCTAATGAAAAACTGTTTTTT. Translated: CASSLSTGANEKLFF.

The rearrangement joins TRBV5-4 to TRBJ2-7; maybe TRBD2 (6 bases). Trimming took off 9 bases at V and 0 bases at J, with 19 bases between the two ends. CDR1 is SGHNT, CDR2 YYREEE, per germline (reference sequence). The CDR3 has 15 amino acids. The CDR3 spells CATHLEAGFSYEQYF. The CDR3 bases are TGTGCCACCCATCTCGAGGCGGGGTTCTCCTACGAGCAGTACTTC.

The V and J genes are TRBV6-6 and TRBJ1-4; 7 bases fit TRBD1. The germline V gene encodes CDR1 MNHNY and CDR2 SVGAGI (reference sequence). The CDR3 contains 14 residues. J was trimmed by 7 bases and V by 8 bases; bases with no gene match: 10. CDR3 nucleotides: TGTGCCAGCGAACAAGGGGGCGTCGGTGAAAAACTGTTTTTT. Protein product: CASEQGGVGEKLFF.